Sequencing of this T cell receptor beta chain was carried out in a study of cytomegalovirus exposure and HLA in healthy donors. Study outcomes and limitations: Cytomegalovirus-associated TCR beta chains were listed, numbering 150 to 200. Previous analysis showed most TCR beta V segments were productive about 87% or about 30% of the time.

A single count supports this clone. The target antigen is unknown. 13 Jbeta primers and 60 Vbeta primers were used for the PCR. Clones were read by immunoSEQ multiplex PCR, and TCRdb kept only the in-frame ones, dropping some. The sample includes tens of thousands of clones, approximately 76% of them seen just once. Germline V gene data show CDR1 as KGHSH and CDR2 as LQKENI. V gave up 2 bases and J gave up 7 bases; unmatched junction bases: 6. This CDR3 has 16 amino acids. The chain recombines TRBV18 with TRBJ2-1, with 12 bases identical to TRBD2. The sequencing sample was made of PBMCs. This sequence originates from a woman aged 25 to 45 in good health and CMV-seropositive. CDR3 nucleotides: TGTGCCAGCTCACCAGAGAGACTAGCGGGAGAAAATGAGCAGTTCTTC. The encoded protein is CASSPERLAGENEQFF.